This TCR beta chain emerged from a study of cytomegalovirus exposure and HLA in healthy donors (dated by TCRdb to 2016 to 2017). In terms of the full investigation: An earlier analysis of some 550 of the donors reported 250 to 350 Gb of sequence data and 100 million to 130 million unique TCR beta sequences from 150 million to 200 million T cells. Around 300 gigabases of sequencing data and around 87 million unique TCR sequences were included in an early release covering several hundred HLA-typed donors. Among the roughly 430 genotyped donors, roughly 80% belonged to the genetic ancestry cluster associated with self-reported Caucasian donors. The aim of the study was to test whether cataloging public T cell receptors could identify signatures of past pathogen exposure. The study profiled the T cell repertoires of hundreds of subjects by immunosequencing and related them to cytomegalovirus serostatus. A separate validation cohort of roughly 130 different subjects was used in addition to the roughly 700-subject first cohort. High-throughput TCR immunosequencing, statistical association of individual TCRs with disease status, and machine learning were combined to predict cytomegalovirus infection status. A later analysis re-examined previously published TCR beta repertoires from about 670 donors and added high-resolution HLA genotyping to investigate patterns of TCR occurrence. The later analysis used no new phenotypic data to find candidate immune exposures, relying instead on TCR beta sequences and their occurrence across donors. To decide whether each TCR beta V gene segment behaved as functional or pseudogenic, an earlier analysis of 587 of the donors relied on high-throughput TCR beta sequencing. Donor age, sex, ethnicity and CMV serostatus were compiled together with the repertoire data. A later genetic analysis took genome-wide SNP genotypes for about three fifths of the roughly 700 donors and used that subset as a discovery cohort. Every discovery cohort repertoire had been produced on one sequencing platform. HLA typing included class I and class II loci at four-digit resolution. The number of donors typed differed by locus, with about 629-640 for A, B, C, DRB1 and DQB1, 522 for DQA1, nearly 610 for DPA1, and some 440 for DPB1. Because of strong linkage in the cohort, roughly five DR-DQ haplotypes were treated as single units for association and clustering. On average, over 200,000 unique TCR beta nucleotide sequences were sequenced per donor among 300 to 500 genotyped donors of the cohort, with roughly 20% of those sequences being non-productive. The study at large found these results: Strong co-occurrence of HLA alleles, especially DR and DQ, made assigning TCR associations to individual alleles difficult. In a later analysis, TCR association rates were found to vary across HLA loci, with the most associated TCRs seen for DRB1 alleles and the fewest for HLA-C alleles. In vitro tests confirmed that a few of the cytomegalovirus-associated TCR beta chains recognize cytomegalovirus antigens. The study listed 164 TCR beta chains as associated with cytomegalovirus. A further reported finding was that TCR beta sequences accurately predicted the HLA-A and HLA-B alleles for most subjects in the first cohort. Correlated functional status among segregating V segments might reflect linkage disequilibrium, but an unknown experimental factor could not be ruled out. Several of the top co-occurrence clusters appeared to be linked to parvovirus B19, influenza, CMV and Epstein-Barr virus, according to a later analysis. Some IMGT-functional V segments, including TRBV6-2 and TRBV6-3, could not be distinguished by the 87-base-pair reads and were therefore excluded. According to a later analysis, most CMV-associated TCR beta chains appeared to be HLA-restricted, and the HLA associations seemed to be driven largely by CMV exposure. In a later analysis, around 17,000 TCR beta sequences were associated with specific HLA alleles at a false discovery rate of 0.05. According to a later genetic analysis, donors in an Asian-associated ancestry cluster had fewer N-insertions in productive TCRs than the roughly 670-donor mean. Presence/absence analyses assumed roughly uniform sequencing depth across donors, an assumption that may not hold. Cytomegalovirus status was reported to be diagnosed by the classifier with high specificity and sensitivity in both the original and validation cohorts. A cluster of highly shared sequence variants was judged likely to be a technical artifact of the sequencing pipeline. Most TCR sequences were observed very rarely across donors, whereas some public TCRs were present in many individuals. It was suggested by the authors that the approach could potentially be generalized to other disease states and immunological phenotypes. The only immune exposure information available for the cohort was CMV serostatus. An association between a missense DCLRE1C variant and V-gene and J-gene trimming of TCR beta chains was found in a later genetic analysis and replicated in an independent cohort. The earlier analysis of about 600 of the donors excluded roughly 17 rarely observed V segments, including chromosome 9 orphons, because counts were too low. Because HLA typing was missing for some donors at each locus, association tests included only the typed subset. In an earlier analysis of some 500 of the donors, most TCR beta V segments appeared in productive rearrangements about 90% or about 30% of the time, broadly matching IMGT annotations. Compared with equally common non-associated chains, HLA-associated TCR beta chains in a later analysis were more clonally expanded and had lower generation probabilities. The cohort was sequenced for TCR beta chains only, and without alpha or paired-chain data the features that could be detected were limited.

On this clone: Its antigen is not yet known. No clone much larger than this one lies a single base away; base qualities are absent.

The cohort comprised some 680 healthy bone marrow donors. Cohort members were all nominally healthy when sampled, although unrecorded immune exposures were likely present. The donor tested CMV seropositive, placing the donor among the approximately 290 seropositive members of the cohort. Each donor provided a peripheral blood sample, and peripheral blood mononuclear cells were used for TCR beta sequencing. Genomic DNA was extracted from the blood cell samples with the Qiagen DNeasy Blood Extraction Kit. The library was obtained by the immunoSEQ multiplex PCR assay. A mixture of 60 forward primers for TCR Vbeta segments and 13 reverse primers for TCR Jbeta segments was used in the multiplex PCR. The CDR3 region of rearranged TCR beta genes was amplified from genomic DNA by a multiplex PCR assay. On the Illumina HiSeq System, the amplified TCR beta libraries were sequenced as 87-base-pair reads. The original pipeline was this. Across the 700 or so repertoires, a later analysis counted 75 million to 90 million unique TCR beta chains, about 10 million of which were shared by at least two donors. A nearest-neighbor algorithm error-corrected the raw reads and collapsed the reads into unique sequences, merging closely related sequences to remove PCR and sequencing errors. CDR3 sequences were aligned to IMGT reference sequences to assign V, D and J gene segments. For a sequence to be retained, a match of at least six nucleotides was required to both a V gene segment and a J gene segment. A rearrangement counted as productive if the CDR3 had no stop codons and remained in frame with V and J, and every other rearrangement counted as non-productive. Following IMGT convention, CDR3 was defined as the stretch from the second conserved V-encoded cysteine to the conserved J-encoded phenylalanine. In an earlier analysis of more than 550 of the donors, sequences lacking an unambiguous match to a single V gene segment were excluded. In an earlier analysis of a few hundred of the donors, V segments were called functional above 56.7% productive rearrangements and were called segregating when the between-donor standard deviation exceeded 5%. A statistical classification framework was developed to diagnose cytomegalovirus status using the catalog of TCR beta chain sequences. A later analysis assigned V and J genes by comparing TCR nucleotide sequences with IMGT/GENE-DB human TR gene sequences. The TCRdist pipeline was used in a later analysis to assign CDR3 sequences and most-parsimonious VDJ recombination scenarios. In a later analysis, each TCR beta chain was defined by its CDR3 amino acid sequence together with its V-gene family, and reads lacking a unique V-gene family were excluded. In a later analysis, a few hundred highly shared, low-generation-probability nucleotide sequences were removed to address suspected cross-contamination and a sequencing artifact. A later analysis calculated a clonal expansion index for each public chain from normalized within-repertoire ranks of inferred template counts. Generation probabilities in a later analysis came from a VDJ recombination model fitted to out-of-frame rearrangements, and those results were checked against IGoR. A later analysis scored TCR-TCR, TCR-HLA and TCR-CMV co-occurrence with hypergeometric tests, applying a repertoire-size bias correction to TCR pairs. A later analysis estimated false discovery rates by permuting HLA or CMV assignments 20 times. In a later analysis, co-occurring TCRs were grouped using DBSCAN, and TCRdist sequence similarity was added for clustering within HLA-allele-positive subsets. Co-occurrence clustering excluded repertoires with fewer than 30,000 or more than 120,000 public chains, plus five with anomalous nucleotide sharing. TCRdb re-hosts the immuneACCESS table, in-frame sequences only. Its copies lack some clones; in the studies checked, an unresolved V gene accounts for under half of them, and the cause for the rest is not known. V and J calls plus clone size are reproduced from that table; the DNA served to infer D and trimming. The sample table records 130,000 to 150,000 clones; approximately 84% of these occur just once. The leading ten clones occupy over 9.5% of the sample.

From cysteine to phenylalanine, the CDR3 is 16 amino acids long. Of all the DNA, just the CDR3 is kept, 48 bases in frame from base 1. Trimming takes 1 base off V and 9 bases off J; junction bases not matched to a gene: 11. The CDR1 and CDR2 encoded by the germline V gene are MGHRA and YSYEKL. The rearranged chain carries TRBV4-1 and TRBJ2-1, and 8 junctional nucleotides match TRBD2. This receptor was obtained from a woman aged 55-70 years in good health and CMV-seropositive. Sequenced sample: PBMCs. CDR3 loop: CASSQALAGGEVEQFF. Read as DNA, the sequence is TGCGCCAGCAGCCAAGCGTTGGCGGGGGGCGAGGTTGAGCAGTTCTTC.